This T cell receptor beta chain was sequenced during a study of blood T cell repertoires in COVID-19. Study-wide context: Samples came from the United States, Italy and Spain, spanning acute and convalescent COVID-19. The analysed material was cDNA or gDNA that came from T cells, B-cell-depleted T cells, or PBMCs.

There are 15 residues in the CDR3. Per the germline V gene, CDR1 is SGHKS and CDR2 is YYEKEE (reference sequence). With 3 bases removed from V and 1 base from J, the gap between germline ends came to 13 bases. Original methodology: By means of reference gene primer amplification, nucleated cell counts were estimated. Profiled with immunoSEQ multiplex PCR; TCRdb holds only in-frame clones, not every one. That table gives V, J and clone size, and the DNA gave D and trimming. This repertoire shows hundreds of thousands of clones, approximately 85% found once; its top ten account for approximately 5%. V and J are TRBV5-5 and TRBJ1-1; a possible D gene is TRBD1 (6 bases). The sequence was collected from a middle-aged man with active or convalescent COVID-19. Sample: peripheral blood. The CDR3 protein is CASSWGGHSNTEAFF. As DNA, the CDR3 is TGTGCCAGCAGCTGGGGGGGACATTCGAACACTGAAGCTTTCTTT.